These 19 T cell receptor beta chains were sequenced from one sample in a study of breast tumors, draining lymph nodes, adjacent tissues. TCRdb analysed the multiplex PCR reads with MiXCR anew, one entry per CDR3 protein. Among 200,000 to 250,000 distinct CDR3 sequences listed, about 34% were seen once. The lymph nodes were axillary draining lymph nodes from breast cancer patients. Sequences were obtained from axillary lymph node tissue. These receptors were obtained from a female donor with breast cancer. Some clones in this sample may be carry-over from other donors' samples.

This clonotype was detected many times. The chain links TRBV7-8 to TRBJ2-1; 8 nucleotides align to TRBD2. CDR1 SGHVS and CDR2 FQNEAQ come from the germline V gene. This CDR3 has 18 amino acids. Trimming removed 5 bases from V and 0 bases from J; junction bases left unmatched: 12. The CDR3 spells CASSVIRTSPSSYNEQFF. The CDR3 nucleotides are TGTGCCAGCAGCGTAATCCGGACTAGCCCGAGCTCCTACAATGAGCAGTTCTTC.

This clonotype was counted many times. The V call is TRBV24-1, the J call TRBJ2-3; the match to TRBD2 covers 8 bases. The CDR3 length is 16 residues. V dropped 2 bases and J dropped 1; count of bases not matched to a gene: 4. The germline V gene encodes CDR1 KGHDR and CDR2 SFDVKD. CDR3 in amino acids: CATSDSGGLGTDTQYF. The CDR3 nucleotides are TGTGCCACCAGTGATTCTGGGGGACTAGGCACAGATACGCAGTATTTT.

The DNA for the CDR3 is TGTGCCAGCCCGACAGGGACCCTCGGCAATGAGCAGTTCTTC. Translated: CASPTGTLGNEQFF. The chain couples TRBV11-2 to TRBJ2-1, with TRBD1 identical over 7 bases. Trimming took 8 bases from V and 6 from J; bases not matched to a gene: 10. Germline values: CDR1 SGHAT, CDR2 FQNNGV. CDR3 length equals 14 residues.

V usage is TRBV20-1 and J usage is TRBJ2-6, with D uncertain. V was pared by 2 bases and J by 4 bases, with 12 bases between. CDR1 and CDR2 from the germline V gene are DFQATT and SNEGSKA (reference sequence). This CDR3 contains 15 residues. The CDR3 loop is CSARILGTGANVLTF. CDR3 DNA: TGCAGTGCTAGAATACTGGGAACCGGGGCCAACGTCCTGACTTTC.

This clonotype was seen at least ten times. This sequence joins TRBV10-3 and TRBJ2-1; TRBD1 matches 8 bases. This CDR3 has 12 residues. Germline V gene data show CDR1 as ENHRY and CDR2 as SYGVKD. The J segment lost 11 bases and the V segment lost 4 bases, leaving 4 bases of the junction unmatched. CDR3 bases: TGTGCCATCAGTGCCGGGACAGGCAAGCAGTTCTTC. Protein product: CAISAGTGKQFF.

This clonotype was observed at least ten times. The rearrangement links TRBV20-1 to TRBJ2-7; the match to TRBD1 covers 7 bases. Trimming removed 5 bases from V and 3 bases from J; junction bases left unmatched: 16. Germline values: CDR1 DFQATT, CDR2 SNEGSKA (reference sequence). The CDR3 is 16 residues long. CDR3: CSAQTLKPGQFYEQYF. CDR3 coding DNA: TGCAGTGCTCAGACTCTTAAACCGGGACAGTTCTACGAGCAGTACTTC.

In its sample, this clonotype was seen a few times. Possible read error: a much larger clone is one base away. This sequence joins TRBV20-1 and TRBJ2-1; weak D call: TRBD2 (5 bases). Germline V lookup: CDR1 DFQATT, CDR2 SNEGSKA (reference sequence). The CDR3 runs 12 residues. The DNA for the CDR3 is TGCAGTCCAAAACGGGGTGCTAATGAGCCGTTCTTC. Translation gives CSPKRGANEPFF.

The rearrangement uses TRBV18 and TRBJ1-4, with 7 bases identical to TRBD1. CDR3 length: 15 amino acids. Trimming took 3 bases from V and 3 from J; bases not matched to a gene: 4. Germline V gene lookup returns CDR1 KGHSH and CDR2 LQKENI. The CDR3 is CASSPDREPNEKLFF. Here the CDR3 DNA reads TGTGCCAGCTCACCCGACAGGGAACCTAATGAAAAACTGTTTTTT. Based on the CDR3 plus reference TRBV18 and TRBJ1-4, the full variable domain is NAGVMQNPRHLVRRRGQEARLRCSPMKGHSHVYWYRQLPEEGLKFMVYLQKENIIDESGMPKERFSAEFPKEGPSILRIQQVVRGDSAAYFCASSPDREPNEKLFFGSGTQLSVL.

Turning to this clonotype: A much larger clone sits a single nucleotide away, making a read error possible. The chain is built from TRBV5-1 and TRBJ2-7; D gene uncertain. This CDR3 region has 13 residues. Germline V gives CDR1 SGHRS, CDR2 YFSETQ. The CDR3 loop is CASSYGVNYDQYF. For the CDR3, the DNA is TGCGCCAGCAGCTATGGGGTCAACTACGACCAGTACTTC.

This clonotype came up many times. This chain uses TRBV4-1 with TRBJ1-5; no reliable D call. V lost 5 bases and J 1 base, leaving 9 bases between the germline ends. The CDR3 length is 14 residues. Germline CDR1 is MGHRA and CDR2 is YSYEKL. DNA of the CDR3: TGCGCCAGCAGCGACTTTCAAAGCAATCAGCCCCAGCATTTT. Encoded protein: CASSDFQSNQPQHF.

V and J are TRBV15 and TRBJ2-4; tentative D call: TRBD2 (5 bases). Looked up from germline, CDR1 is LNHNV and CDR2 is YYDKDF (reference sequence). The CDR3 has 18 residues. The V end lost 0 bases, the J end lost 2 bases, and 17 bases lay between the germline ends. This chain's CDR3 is CATSRDDLGIQTKNIQYF. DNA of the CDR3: TGTGCCACCAGCAGAGATGACCTCGGGATCCAGACCAAAAACATTCAGTACTTC.

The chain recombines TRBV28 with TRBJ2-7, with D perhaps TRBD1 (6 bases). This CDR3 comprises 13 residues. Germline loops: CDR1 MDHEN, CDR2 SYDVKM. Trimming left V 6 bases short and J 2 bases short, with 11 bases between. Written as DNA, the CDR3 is TGTGCCAGCAGGAGGAACAGGGCCTACGAGCAGTACTTC. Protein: CASRRNRAYEQYF.

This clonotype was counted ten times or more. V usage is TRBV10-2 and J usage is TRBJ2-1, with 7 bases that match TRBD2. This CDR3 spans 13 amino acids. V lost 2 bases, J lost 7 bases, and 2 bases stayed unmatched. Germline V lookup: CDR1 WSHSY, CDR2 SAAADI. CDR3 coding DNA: TGCGCCAGCAGTGAGACTAGCGAGAATGAGCAGTTCTTC. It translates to CASSETSENEQFF.

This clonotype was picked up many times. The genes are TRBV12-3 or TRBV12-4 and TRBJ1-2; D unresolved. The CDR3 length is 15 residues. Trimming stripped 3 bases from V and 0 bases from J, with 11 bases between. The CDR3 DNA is TGTGCCAGCAGTTTCTCCCGCGGAGCTAACTATGGCTACACCTTC. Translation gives CASSFSRGANYGYTF.

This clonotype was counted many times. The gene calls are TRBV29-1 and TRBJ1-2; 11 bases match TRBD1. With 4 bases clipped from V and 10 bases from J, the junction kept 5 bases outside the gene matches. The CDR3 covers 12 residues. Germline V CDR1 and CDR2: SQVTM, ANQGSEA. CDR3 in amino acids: CSVVGQGVFYTF. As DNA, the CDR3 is TGCAGCGTTGTGGGACAGGGGGTGTTCTACACCTTC.

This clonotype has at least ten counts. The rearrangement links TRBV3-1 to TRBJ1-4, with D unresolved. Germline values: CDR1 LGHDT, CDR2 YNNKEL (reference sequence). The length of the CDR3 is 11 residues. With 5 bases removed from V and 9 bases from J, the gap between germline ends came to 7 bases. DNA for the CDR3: TGTGCCAGCAGCTATGGGCAAAAACTGTTTTTT. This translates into CASSYGQKLFF.

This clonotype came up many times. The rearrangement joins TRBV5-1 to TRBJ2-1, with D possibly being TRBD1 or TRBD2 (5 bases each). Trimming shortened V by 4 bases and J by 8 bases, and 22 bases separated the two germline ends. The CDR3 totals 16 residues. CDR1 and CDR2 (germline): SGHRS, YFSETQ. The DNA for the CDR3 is TGCGCCAGCAGCCCCGGGGATGAGGGGCAGGGCCATGAGCAGTTCTTC. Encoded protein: CASSPGDEGQGHEQFF.

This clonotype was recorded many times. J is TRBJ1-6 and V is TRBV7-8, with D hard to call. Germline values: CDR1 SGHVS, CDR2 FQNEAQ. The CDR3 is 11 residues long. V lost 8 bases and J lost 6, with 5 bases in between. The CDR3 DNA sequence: TGTGCCAGCGCCTCTAATTCACCCCTCCACTTT. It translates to CASASNSPLHF.

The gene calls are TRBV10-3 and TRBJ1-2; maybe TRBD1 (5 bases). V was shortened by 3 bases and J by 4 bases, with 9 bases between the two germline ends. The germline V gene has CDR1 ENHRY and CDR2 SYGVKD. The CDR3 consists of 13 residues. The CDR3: CAISETGIYGYTF. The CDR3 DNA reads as TGTGCCATCAGTGAAACAGGAATCTATGGCTACACCTTC.